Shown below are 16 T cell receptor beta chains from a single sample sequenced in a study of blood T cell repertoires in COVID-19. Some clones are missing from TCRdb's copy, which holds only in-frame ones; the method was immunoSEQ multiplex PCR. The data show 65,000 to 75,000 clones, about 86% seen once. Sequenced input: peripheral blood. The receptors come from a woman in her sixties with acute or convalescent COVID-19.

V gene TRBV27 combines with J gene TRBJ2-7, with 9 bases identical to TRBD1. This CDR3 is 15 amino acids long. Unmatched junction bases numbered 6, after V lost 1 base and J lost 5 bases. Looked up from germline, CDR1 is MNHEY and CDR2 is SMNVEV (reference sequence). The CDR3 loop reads CASSLWGTGSNEQYF. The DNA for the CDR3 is TGTGCCAGCAGTTTATGGGGGACAGGGTCCAACGAGCAGTACTTC.

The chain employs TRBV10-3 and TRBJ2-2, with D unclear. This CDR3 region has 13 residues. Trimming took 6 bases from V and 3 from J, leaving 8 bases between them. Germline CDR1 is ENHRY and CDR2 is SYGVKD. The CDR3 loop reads CAIRTSDTGELFF. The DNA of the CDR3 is TGTGCCATCAGGACTTCGGACACCGGGGAGCTGTTTTTT.

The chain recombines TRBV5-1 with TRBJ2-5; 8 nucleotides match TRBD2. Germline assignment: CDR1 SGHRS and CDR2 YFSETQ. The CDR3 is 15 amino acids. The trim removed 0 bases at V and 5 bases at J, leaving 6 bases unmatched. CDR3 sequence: CASSLAGLAAETQYF. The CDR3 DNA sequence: TGCGCCAGCAGCTTGGCCGGACTAGCCGCGGAGACCCAGTACTTC.

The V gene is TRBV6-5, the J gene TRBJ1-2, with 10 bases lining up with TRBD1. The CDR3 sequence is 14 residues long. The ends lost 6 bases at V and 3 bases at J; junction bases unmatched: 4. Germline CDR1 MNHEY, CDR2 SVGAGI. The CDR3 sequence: CASRRTGGDYGYTF. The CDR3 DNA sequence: TGTGCCAGCAGGCGGACAGGGGGTGACTATGGCTACACCTTC.

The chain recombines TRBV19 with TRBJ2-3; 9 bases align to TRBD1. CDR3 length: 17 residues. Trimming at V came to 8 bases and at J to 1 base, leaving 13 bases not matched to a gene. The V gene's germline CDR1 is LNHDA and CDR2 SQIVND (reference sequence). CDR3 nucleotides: TGTGCCAGTGTCGGGACAGGGAGGGGGGAAGGCACAGATACGCAGTATTTT. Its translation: CASVGTGRGEGTDTQYF.

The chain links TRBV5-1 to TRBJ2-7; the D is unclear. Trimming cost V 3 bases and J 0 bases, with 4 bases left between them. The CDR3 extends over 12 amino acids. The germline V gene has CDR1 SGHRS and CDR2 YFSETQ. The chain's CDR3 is CASSSSSYEQYF. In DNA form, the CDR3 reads TGCGCCAGCAGCTCCTCCTCCTACGAGCAGTACTTC.

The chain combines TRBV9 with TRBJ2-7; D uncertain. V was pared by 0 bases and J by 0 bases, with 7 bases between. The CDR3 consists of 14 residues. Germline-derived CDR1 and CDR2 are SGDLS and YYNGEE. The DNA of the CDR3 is TGTGCCAGCAGCGTAGGGTGGGCCTCCTACGAGCAGTACTTC. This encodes CASSVGWASYEQYF.

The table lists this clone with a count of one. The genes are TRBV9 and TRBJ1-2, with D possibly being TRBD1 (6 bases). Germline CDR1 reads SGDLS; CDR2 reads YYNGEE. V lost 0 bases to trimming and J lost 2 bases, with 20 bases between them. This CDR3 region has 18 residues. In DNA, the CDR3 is TGTGCCAGCAGCGTAGAGCCCGATACAGGGCTCCTAAACTATGGCTACACCTTC. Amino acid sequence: CASSVEPDTGLLNYGYTF.

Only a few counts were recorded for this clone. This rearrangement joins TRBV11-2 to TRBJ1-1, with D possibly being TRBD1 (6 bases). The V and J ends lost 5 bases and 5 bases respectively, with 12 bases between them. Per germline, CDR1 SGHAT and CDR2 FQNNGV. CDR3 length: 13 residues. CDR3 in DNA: TGTGCCAGCAGCCTACAGGGCAATACTGAAGCTTTCTTT. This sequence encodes CASSLQGNTEAFF.

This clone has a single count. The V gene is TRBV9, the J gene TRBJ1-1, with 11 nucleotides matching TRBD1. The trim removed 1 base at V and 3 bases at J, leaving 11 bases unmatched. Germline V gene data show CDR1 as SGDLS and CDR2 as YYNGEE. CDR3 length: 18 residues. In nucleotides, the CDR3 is TGTGCCAGCAGCGTAACCCCCGGGACAGGGGGTGTATACACTGAAGCTTTCTTT. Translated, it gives CASSVTPGTGGVYTEAFF.

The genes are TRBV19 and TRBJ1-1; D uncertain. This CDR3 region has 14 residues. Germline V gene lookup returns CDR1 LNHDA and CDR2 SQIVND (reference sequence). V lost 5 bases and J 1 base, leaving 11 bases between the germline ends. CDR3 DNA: TGTGCCAGTAGTTTCCTCTACAGGAACACTGAAGCTTTCTTT. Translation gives CASSFLYRNTEAFF.

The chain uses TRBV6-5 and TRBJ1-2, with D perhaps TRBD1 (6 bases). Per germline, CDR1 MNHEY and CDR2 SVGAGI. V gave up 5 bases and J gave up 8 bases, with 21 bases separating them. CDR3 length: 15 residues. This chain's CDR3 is CASSPLQGQGQGYTF. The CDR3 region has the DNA TGTGCCAGCAGTCCGCTTCAGGGTCAGGGGCAAGGCTACACCTTC.

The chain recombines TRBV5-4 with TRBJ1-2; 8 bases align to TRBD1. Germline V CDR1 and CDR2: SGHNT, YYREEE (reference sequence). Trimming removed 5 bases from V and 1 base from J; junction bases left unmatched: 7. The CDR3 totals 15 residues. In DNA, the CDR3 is TGTGCCAGCAGAAGTGGGACAGGCAATAACTATGGCTACACCTTC. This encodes CASRSGTGNNYGYTF. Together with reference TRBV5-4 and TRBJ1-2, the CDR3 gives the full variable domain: ETGVTQSPTHLIKTRGQQVTLRCSSQSGHNTVSWYQQALGQGPQFIFQYYREEENGRGNFPPRFSGLQFPNYSSELNVNALELDDSALYLCASRSGTGNNYGYTFGSGTRLTVV.

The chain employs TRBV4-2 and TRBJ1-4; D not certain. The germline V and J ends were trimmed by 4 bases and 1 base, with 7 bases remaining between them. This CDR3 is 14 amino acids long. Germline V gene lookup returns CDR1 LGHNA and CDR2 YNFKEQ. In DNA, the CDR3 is TGTGCCAGCAGCCGCGGTGAAACTAATGAAAAACTGTTTTTT. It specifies CASSRGETNEKLFF.

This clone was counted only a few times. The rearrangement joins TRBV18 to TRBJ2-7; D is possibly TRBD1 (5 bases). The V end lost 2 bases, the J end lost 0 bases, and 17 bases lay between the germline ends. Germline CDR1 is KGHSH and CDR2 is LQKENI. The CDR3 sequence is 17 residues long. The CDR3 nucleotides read TGTGCCAGCTCACCAGGCCAGGGCTCTCTTTTCTCCTACGAGCAGTACTTC. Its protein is CASSPGQGSLFSYEQYF.

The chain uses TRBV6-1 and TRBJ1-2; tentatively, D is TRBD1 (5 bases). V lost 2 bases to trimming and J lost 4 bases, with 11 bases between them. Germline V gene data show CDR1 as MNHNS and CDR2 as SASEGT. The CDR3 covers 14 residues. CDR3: CASSEFGGIYGYTF. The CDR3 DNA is TGTGCCAGCAGTGAATTCGGGGGGATCTATGGCTACACCTTC.